Detailed here is one TCR beta chain. The sample comes from a study of blood T cell repertoires in COVID-19. About the research overall: Samples of COVID-19 (acute and convalescent) were obtained from the United States, Italy and Spain. T cells, B-cell-depleted T cells, or PBMCs provided the cDNA or gDNA that served as material.

The authors' processing: Scientists estimated how many nucleated cells there were by amplifying reference gene primers. Clones were read by immunoSEQ multiplex PCR, and TCRdb kept only the in-frame ones, dropping some. V, J and clone size reflect that table, while D and trimming were determined from the DNA. The profile shows fewer than 70,000 clones, around nine tenths of them singletons. CDR3 size: 17 residues. Trimming at V came to 1 base and at J to 1 base, leaving 5 bases not matched to a gene. The germline gives CDR1 SGHTA, CDR2 FQGNSA. The sequenced sample consisted of peripheral blood. The rearrangement joins TRBV7-2 to TRBJ2-2; 8 bases agree with TRBD2. The receptor comes from a man aged 45-65 years with active COVID-19. The chain's CDR3 is CASSLVGGGRNTGELFF. DNA of the CDR3: TGTGCCAGCAGCTTAGTAGGCGGGGGGCGGAACACCGGGGAGCTGTTTTTT.